What follows is one T cell receptor beta chain and its context. V gave up 0 bases and J gave up 8 bases, with 15 bases separating them. Germline CDR1 is SGHRS and CDR2 is YFSETQ. This CDR3 is 15 amino acids long. This entry is derived from a study of PD-L1 blockade in urothelial cancer. Study at large: Patients with male sex and bladder-origin urothelial cancer accounted for about 85% of the roughly 30 enrolled.

This sample's time point: peripheral blood 6 weeks after treatment start. Profiling relied on immunoSEQ multiplex PCR, and the TCRdb table lists in-frame clones only, not all of them. The data contain around 110,000 clones, approximately 90% of them singletons. The sample here was PBMCs, taken around atezolizumab (anti-PD-L1) treatment. This TCR derives from a man aged 55 to 70 with urothelial cancer. The V gene is TRBV5-1, the J gene TRBJ2-1; D is perhaps TRBD2 (6 bases). This chain's CDR3 is CASSLGREAVDEQFF. The CDR3 DNA reads TGCGCCAGCAGCTTGGGGAGGGAGGCCGTGGATGAGCAGTTCTTC.